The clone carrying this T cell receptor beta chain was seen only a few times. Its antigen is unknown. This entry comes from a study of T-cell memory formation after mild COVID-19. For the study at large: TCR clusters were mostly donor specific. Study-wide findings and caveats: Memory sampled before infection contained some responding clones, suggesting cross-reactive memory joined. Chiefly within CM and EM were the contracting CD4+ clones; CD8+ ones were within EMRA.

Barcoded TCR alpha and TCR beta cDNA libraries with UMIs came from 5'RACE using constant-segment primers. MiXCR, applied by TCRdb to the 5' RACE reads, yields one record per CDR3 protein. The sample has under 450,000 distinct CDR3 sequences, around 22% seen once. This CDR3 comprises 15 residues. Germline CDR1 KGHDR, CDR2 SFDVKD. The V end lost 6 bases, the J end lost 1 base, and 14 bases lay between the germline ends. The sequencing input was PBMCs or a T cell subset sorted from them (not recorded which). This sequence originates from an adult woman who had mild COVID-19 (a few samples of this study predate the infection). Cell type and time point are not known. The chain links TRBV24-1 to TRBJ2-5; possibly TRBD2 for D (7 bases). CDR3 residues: CATSIPGGPQETQYF. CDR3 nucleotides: TGTGCCACCAGTATCCCGGGGGGCCCCCAAGAGACCCAGTACTTC.